The sequence of this T cell receptor (beta chain) was determined in a study of spatial heterogeneity in lung cancer. CDR1 is LGHDT and CDR2 is YNNKEL in the germline V gene (reference sequence). This CDR3 has 14 residues. The trim removed 1 base at V and 5 bases at J, leaving 2 bases unmatched. About this clonotype itself: Its specificity is not known. This beta chain came through as a stray read in a library set up for alpha chains, and its size says little.

As to time point: sample taken at primary tumor resection. Unsorted whole RNA of tumor, nontumor lung or frozen PBMC was sequenced. The cohort: approximately 74 early-stage, untreated non-small cell lung cancer patients. Findings of the study overall: Resection blood, more than follow-up blood, showed ubiquitous expanded tumor TCRs.

Every TCR cDNA molecule bore its own unique molecular identifier. TCRdb reprocessed the 5' RACE reads with MiXCR, giving one entry per CDR3 protein. Counted here are about 610 distinct CDR3 sequences, 25% to 30% occurring once; the ten biggest clones make up about 15%. The material was PBMCs, obtained at surgery. This TCR came from a male donor with early-stage non-small cell lung cancer. The chain combines TRBV3-1 with TRBJ2-5, with TRBD2 matching 9 bases. The CDR3 coding sequence is TGTGCCAGCAGCCAAGCTAGCGGGGAGGAGACCCAGTACTTC. Protein sequence: CASSQASGEETQYF.